These 16 T cell receptor beta chains originate from one sample sequenced in a study of T cell clonality in common variable immunodeficiency. No antigen has been assigned to these receptors. Overall study findings and caveats: Reportedly, TCR beta sequences from common variable immunodeficiency showed fewer deletions and N-nucleotide insertions.

TCRdb's copy holds only in-frame clones and misses some; the assay was immunoSEQ multiplex PCR. This sample includes about 33,000 clones with no singletons; its ten biggest clones take up 6.1%. The specimen was peripheral blood mononuclear cells. These receptors originate from a human donor with common variable immunodeficiency.

This clone was detected ten times or more. The observed sequence ends 3 residues before the CDR3 terminus, with the missing tail filled in from the germline J gene. The V gene is TRBV5-5, the J gene TRBJ1-6; 9 bases match TRBD1. V dropped 3 bases and J dropped 8; count of bases not matched to a gene: 3. CDR1 SGHKS and CDR2 YYEKEE come from the germline V gene (reference sequence). This CDR3 spans 14 amino acids. The covered CDR3 bases are TGTGCCAGCAGCTCCCGGGACAGGGATTCACCC. Protein: CASSSRDRDSP. The whole CDR3 reads CASSSRDRDSPLHF.

Judged by abundance, this clone is medium-sized. The read finishes 3 residues shy of the CDR3 end, and the germline J gene is used to complete it. The J gene is TRBJ2-1, the V gene TRBV7-8; D possibly corresponds to TRBD1 (6 bases). V shed 2 bases and J shed 3 bases, with 8 bases lying between them. CDR1 is SGHVS and CDR2 is FQNEAQ in the germline V gene. There are 14 residues in the CDR3. CDR3: CASSLLQGYNEQFF. The CDR3 bases that were read are TGTGCCAGCAGCTTACTACAGGGCTACAATGAG.

This clone has just a few counts. Sequencing ends 3 residues short of the CDR3 end; the germline J gene provides the rest. V is TRBV20-1 and J is TRBJ1-5; 7 positions agree with TRBD1. The V and J ends lost 0 bases and 7 bases, in that order; junction bases with no gene match: 15. Germline lookup yields CDR1 DFQATT and CDR2 SNEGSKA (reference sequence). The CDR3 has 17 residues. This CDR3 reads CSARDARTGGVTQPQHF. The part of the CDR3 DNA that was read is TGCAGTGCTAGAGACGCCAGGACAGGCGGGGTAACACAGCCC.

The table lists this clone with a few counts. With the read ending 3 residues before the CDR3 end, the germline J gene is used to fill in that end. This rearrangement joins TRBV19 to TRBJ2-1; TRBD2 matches 12 bases. J was trimmed by 4 bases and V by 4 bases; bases with no gene match: 14. Germline CDR1 LNHDA, CDR2 SQIVND (reference sequence). The CDR3 extends over 19 amino acids. The CDR3 bases that were read are TGTGCCAGTAGTACCCTTCTTACTAGCGGGGGGTTCCCTTACAATGAG. Residues: CASSTLLTSGGFPYNE. The entire CDR3 reads CASSTLLTSGGFPYNEQFF. The full variable domain, its missing parts supplied by reference TRBV19 and TRBJ2-1, is DGGITQSPKYLFRKEGQNVTLSCEQNLNHDAMYWYRQDPGQGLRLIYYSQIVNDFQKGDIAEGYSVSREKKESFPLTVTSAQKNPTAFYLCASSTLLTSGGFPYNEQFFGPGTRLTVL.

At least ten counts were recorded for this clone. CDR3 amino acids: CSAREQGRTEAFF. The DNA read from the CDR3 is TGCAGTGCTAGAGAACAGGGACGAACTGAA. This rearrangement joins TRBV20-1 to TRBJ1-1; possible D gene TRBD1, 6 bases. The read ends 3 residues before the CDR3 terminus; that terminus is restored from the germline J gene. Trimming removed 0 bases from V and 5 bases from J, with 10 bases in between. The CDR3 loop spans 13 amino acids. Germline lookup yields CDR1 DFQATT and CDR2 SNEGSKA (reference sequence).

As regards this clone: Read sequence stops 3 residues before the CDR3 end, and the germline J gene provides the missing end. The chain joins TRBV18 to TRBJ1-4, with a possible D match to TRBD1 (5 bases). Trimming removed 3 bases at V and 6 bases at J, with 11 bases between. The germline V gene encodes CDR1 KGHSH and CDR2 LQKENI. The CDR3 consists of 14 residues. CDR3 residues: CASSPDTTYEKLFF. The sequenced CDR3 bases are TGTGCCAGCTCACCGGACACCACATATGAAAAA.

This clone has only a few counts. The CDR3 end falls 3 residues outside the read, so it is completed with the germline J gene. The J gene is TRBJ2-1, the V gene TRBV6-2 or TRBV6-3; 12 nucleotides agree with TRBD1. Trimming at V came to 6 bases and at J to 7 bases, leaving 10 bases not matched to a gene. The germline gives CDR1 MNHEY, CDR2 SVGEGT. CDR3 length: 16 amino acids. CDR3 loop: CASRTRGQGAMNEQFF. The CDR3 bases that were read are TGTGCCAGCAGAACCCGGGGACAGGGGGCTATGAATGAG.

About this clone itself: The read is 3 residues too short to cover the CDR3 end, so that end is filled in from the germline J gene. The chain uses TRBV7-2 and TRBJ1-1; TRBD1 aligns across 8 bases. The CDR3 covers 13 residues. Germline V gene lookup returns CDR1 SGHTA and CDR2 FQGNSA. CDR3 loop: CAGGQGIGLGAFF. The sequenced CDR3 bases are TGTGCCGGCGGACAGGGTATTGGTCTGGGA.

This clone came up a few times. The observed sequence ends 3 residues before the CDR3 terminus, with the missing tail filled in from the germline J gene. Different DNA sequences within this sample yield the same CDR3. The V gene is TRBV18, the J gene TRBJ2-3, with D perhaps matching TRBD1 (5 bases). CDR3 length equals 13 residues. Trimming stripped 3 bases from V and 3 bases from J, with 7 bases between. Germline V gene data show CDR1 as KGHSH and CDR2 as LQKENI. The sequenced CDR3 bases are TGTGCCAGCTCACCTCGGACAACAGATACG. It encodes CASSPRTTDT. In full, the CDR3 is CASSPRTTDTQYF.

This clone has just a few counts. Sequencing ends 3 residues short of the CDR3 end; the germline J gene provides the rest. V is TRBV2 and J is TRBJ2-4; TRBD2 aligns across 13 bases. The germline V gene has CDR1 SNHLY and CDR2 FYNNEI. This CDR3 contains 16 residues. J gave up 6 bases and V 5 bases, and 7 bases lay outside the gene matches. CDR3 in amino acids: CASSWTSGGAGNIQYF. CDR3 DNA, as far as it was read: TGTGCCAGCAGTTGGACTAGCGGGGGAGCTGGAAACATT.

Comments on this clone: The sequenced fragment ends 3 residues before the CDR3 boundary, so the rest is inferred from the germline J gene. The chain couples TRBV7-6 to TRBJ2-5, with D possibly being TRBD2 (6 bases). V shed 4 bases and J shed 7 bases, with 16 bases lying between them. Germline V CDR1 and CDR2: SGHVS, FNYEAQ. CDR3 size: 14 residues. This chain's CDR3 is CASSWRDFPRTQYF. The part of the CDR3 DNA that was read is TGTGCCAGCAGCTGGCGGGACTTCCCGAGGACC.

The sample holds a few counts of this clone. The read comes to an end 3 residues before the CDR3 does, leaving the germline J gene to fill in the end. The V call is TRBV6-1, the J call TRBJ2-7; 7 nucleotides line up with TRBD1. Trimming took 1 base from V and 5 from J; bases not matched to a gene: 8. Per germline, CDR1 MNHNS and CDR2 SASEGT. There are 15 residues in the CDR3. CDR3 bases read: TGTGCCAGCAGTGAAGACCGGACAGGTTTCGACGAG. Translated: CASSEDRTGFDE. The CDR3, in full, reads CASSEDRTGFDEQYF.

This clone was seen many times. The CDR3 sequence is CASKIGGDVHEAFF. CDR3 bases read: TGTGCCAGCAAGATCGGGGGGGACGTCCATGAA. V is TRBV2 and J is TRBJ1-1; perhaps TRBD1 as D (5 bases). The read ends 3 residues before the CDR3 terminus; that terminus is restored from the germline J gene. Germline values: CDR1 SNHLY, CDR2 FYNNEI. V dropped 7 bases and J dropped 7 bases, with 19 bases sitting between them. CDR3 length: 14 amino acids. The full variable domain, completed using reference TRBV2 and TRBJ1-1, is EPEVTQTPSHQVTQMGQEVILRCVPISNHLYFYWYRQILGQKVEFLVSFYNNEISEKSEIFDDQFSVERPDGSNFTLKIRSTKLEDSAMYFCASKIGGDVHEAFFGQGTRLTVV.

This clone was seen repeatedly, ten times or more. Read sequence stops 3 residues before the CDR3 end, and the germline J gene provides the missing end. The V call is TRBV5-1, the J call TRBJ2-6, with D possibly being TRBD1 (5 bases). In germline, CDR1 is SGHRS, CDR2 YFSETQ. The V and J ends lost 3 bases and 2 bases respectively, with 12 bases between them. The length of the CDR3 is 16 residues. The CDR3 spells CASSSSGQTGANVLTF. CDR3 DNA, as far as it was read: TGCGCCAGCAGCTCCTCCGGACAAACTGGGGCCAACGTC.

In this sample, this clone turned up many times. The read comes to an end 3 residues before the CDR3 does, leaving the germline J gene to fill in the end. The chain couples TRBV20-1 to TRBJ2-3, with TRBD2 identical over 9 bases. The CDR3 sequence is 14 residues long. Germline V gives CDR1 DFQATT, CDR2 SNEGSKA (reference sequence). Losses at the gene ends were 5 bases for V and 4 bases for J; bases not matched to a gene: 7. This CDR3 reads CSAWTSVDADTQYF. The CDR3 DNA, read in part, is TGCAGTGCTTGGACTAGCGTGGATGCAGATACG.

This clone appeared a few times. The CDR3 end falls 3 residues outside the read, so it is completed with the germline J gene. The chain has TRBV30 and TRBJ2-5; TRBD2 matches at 13 bases. Trimming removed 1 base from V and 4 bases from J; junction bases left unmatched: 6. Germline CDR1 reads GTSNPN; CDR2 reads SVGIG (reference sequence). The CDR3 sequence is 16 residues long. CDR3 sequence reads: CAWSGTSGGAGETQYF. The CDR3 bases that were read are TGTGCCTGGAGTGGTACTAGCGGGGGGGCCGGAGAGACC.